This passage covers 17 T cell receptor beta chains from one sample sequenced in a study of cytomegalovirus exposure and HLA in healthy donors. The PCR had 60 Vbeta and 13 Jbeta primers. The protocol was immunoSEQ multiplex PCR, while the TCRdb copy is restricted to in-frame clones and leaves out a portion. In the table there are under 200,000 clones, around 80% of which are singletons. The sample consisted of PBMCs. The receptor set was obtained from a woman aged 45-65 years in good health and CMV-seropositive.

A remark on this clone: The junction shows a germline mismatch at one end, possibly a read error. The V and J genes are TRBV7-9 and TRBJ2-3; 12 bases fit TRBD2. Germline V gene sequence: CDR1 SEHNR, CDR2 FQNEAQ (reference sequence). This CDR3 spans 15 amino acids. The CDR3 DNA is TGTTCCAGCAGCCAACTAGCGGGAGGTTCGGATACGCAGTATTTT. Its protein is CSSSQLAGGSDTQYF.

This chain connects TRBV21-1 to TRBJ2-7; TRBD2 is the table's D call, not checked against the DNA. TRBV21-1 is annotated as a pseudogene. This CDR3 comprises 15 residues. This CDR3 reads CASKNTMGRAYEQYF. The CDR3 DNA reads TGTGCCAGCAAAAATACGATGGGGAGGGCCTACGAGCAGTACTTC.

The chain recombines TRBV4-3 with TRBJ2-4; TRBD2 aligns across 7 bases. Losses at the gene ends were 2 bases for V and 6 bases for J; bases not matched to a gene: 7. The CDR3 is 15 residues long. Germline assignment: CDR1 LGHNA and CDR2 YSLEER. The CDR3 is CASSQRGGTRNIQYF. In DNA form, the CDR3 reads TGCGCCAGCAGCCAAAGGGGAGGGACCCGAAACATTCAGTACTTC.

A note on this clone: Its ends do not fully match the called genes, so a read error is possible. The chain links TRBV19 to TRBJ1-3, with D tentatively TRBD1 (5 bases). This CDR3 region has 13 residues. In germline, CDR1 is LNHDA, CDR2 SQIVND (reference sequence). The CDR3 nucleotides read TGTGCCAGTAGTATAGATCATGGAGGGGCAGTCTTCTTT. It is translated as CASSIDHGGAVFF.

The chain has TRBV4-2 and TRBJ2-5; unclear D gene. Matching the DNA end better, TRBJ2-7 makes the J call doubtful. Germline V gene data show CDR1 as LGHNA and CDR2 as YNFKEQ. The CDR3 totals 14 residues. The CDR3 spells CASSQDSRSYEQYF. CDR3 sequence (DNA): TGTGCCAGCAGCCAAGATTCACGATCCTACGAGCAGTACTTC.

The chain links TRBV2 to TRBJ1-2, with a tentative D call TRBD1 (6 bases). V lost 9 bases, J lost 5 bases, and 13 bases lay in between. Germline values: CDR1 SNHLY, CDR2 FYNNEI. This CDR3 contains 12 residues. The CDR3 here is CASARTDYGYTF. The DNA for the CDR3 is TGTGCCAGTGCAAGGACAGATTATGGCTACACCTTC.

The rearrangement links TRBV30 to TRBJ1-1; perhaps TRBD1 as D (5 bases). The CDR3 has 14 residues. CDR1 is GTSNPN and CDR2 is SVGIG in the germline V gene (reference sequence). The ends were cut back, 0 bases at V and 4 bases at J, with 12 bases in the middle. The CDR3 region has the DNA TGTGCCTGGAGTGTACCTGGGGCGCGCACTGAAGCTTTCTTT. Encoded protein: CAWSVPGARTEAFF.

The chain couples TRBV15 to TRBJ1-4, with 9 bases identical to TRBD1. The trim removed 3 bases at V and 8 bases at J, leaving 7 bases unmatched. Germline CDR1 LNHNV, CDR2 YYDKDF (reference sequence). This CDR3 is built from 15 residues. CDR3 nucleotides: TGTGCCACCAGCAGGACACAGGGGGCGCAAGAAAAACTGTTTTTT. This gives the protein CATSRTQGAQEKLFF. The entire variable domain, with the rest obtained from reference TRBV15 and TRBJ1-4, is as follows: DAMVIQNPRYQVTQFGKPVTLSCSQTLNHNVMYWYQQKSSQAPKLLFHYYDKDFNNEADTPDNFQSRRPNTSFCFLDIRSPGLGDTAMYLCATSRTQGAQEKLFFGSGTQLSVL.

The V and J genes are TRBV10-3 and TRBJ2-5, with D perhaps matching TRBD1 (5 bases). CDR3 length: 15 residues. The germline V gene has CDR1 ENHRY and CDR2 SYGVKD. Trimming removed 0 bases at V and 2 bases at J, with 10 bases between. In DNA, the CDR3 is TGTGCCATCAGTGAGTCGGCAGGGAAACAAGAGACCCAGTACTTC. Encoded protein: CAISESAGKQETQYF.

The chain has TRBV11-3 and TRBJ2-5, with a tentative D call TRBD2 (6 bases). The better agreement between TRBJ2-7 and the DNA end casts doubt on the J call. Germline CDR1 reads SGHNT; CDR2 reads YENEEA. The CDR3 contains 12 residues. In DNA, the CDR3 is TGTGCCAGCAGCTTAGGCGGGGCCGAGCAGTACTTC. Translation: CASSLGGAEQYF.

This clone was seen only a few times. In DNA, the CDR3 is TGTGCCAGCAGCCAAGGTCCCAGGGGGACAGGGGACAATGAGCAGTTCTTC. It yields the protein CASSQGPRGTGDNEQFF. This chain links TRBV14 with TRBJ2-1, with 10 bases that match TRBD1. CDR1 SGHDN and CDR2 FVKESK come from the germline V gene. With 1 base clipped from V and 5 bases from J, the junction kept 8 bases outside the gene matches. The CDR3 totals 17 residues.

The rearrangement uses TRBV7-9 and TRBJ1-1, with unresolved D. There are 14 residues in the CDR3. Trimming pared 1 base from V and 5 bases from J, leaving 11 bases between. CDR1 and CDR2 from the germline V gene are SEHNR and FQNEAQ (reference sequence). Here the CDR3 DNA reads TGTGCCAGCAGCTTAGGAGACTCTAGGACTGAAGCTTTCTTT. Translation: CASSLGDSRTEAFF. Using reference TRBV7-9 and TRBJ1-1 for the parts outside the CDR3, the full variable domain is DTGVSQNPRHKITKRGQNVTFRCDPISEHNRLYWYRQTLGQGPEFLTYFQNEAQLEKSRLLSDRFSAERPKGSFSTLEIQRTEQGDSAMYLCASSLGDSRTEAFFGQGTRLTVV.

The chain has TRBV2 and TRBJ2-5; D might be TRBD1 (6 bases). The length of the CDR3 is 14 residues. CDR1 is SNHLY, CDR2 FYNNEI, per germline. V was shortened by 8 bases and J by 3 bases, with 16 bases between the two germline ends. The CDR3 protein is CASGLESGEETQYF. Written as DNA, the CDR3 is TGTGCCAGCGGACTCGAGTCAGGGGAAGAGACCCAGTACTTC.

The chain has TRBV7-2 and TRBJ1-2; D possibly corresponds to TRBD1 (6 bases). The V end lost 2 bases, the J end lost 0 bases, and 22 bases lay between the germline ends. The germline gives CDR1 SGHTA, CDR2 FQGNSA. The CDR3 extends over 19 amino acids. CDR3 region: CASSLKGGLRTDANYGYTF. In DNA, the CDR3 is TGTGCCAGCAGCTTAAAGGGGGGGCTAAGGACGGACGCTAACTATGGCTACACCTTC.

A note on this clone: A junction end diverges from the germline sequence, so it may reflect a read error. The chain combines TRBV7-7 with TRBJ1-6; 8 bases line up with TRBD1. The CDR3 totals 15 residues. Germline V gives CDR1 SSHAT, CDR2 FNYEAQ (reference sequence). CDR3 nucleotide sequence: TGTGCTAGCAGCTTAGTCACAGGGGGAAATTCACCCCTCCACTTT. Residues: CASSLVTGGNSPLHF.

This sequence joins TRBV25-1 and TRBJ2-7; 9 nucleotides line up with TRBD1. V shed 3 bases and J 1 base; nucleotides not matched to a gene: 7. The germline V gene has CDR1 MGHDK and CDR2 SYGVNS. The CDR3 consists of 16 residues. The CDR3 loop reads CASSDLGTGRSYEQYF. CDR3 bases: TGTGCCAGCAGTGATCTTGGGACAGGGCGTTCCTACGAGCAGTACTTC.

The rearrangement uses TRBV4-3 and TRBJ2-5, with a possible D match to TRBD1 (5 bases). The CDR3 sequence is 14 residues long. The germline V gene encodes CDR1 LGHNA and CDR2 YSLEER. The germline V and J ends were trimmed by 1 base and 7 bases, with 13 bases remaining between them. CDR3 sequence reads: CASSQGGPARTQYF. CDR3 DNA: TGCGCCAGCAGCCAAGGGGGCCCGGCGAGGACCCAGTACTTC.